The rows below give T cell receptor beta chains drawn from one sample of a study of T cell responses to AZD1222 COVID-19 vaccine. Sequencing was performed with immunoSEQ multiplex PCR; in TCRdb, only in-frame clones are kept and a portion is missing. The sample carries under 150,000 clones, 85% to 95% recorded once. Sample: peripheral blood, taken 28 days after the second AZD1222 dose. The receptor source for this set is an adult who received the AZD1222 COVID-19 vaccine. Both conserved end residues are part of each CDR3. D genes are given only for firm matches. Expanded clones are given a class, and other clones once, few, many or no size at all.

clone_size j_call v_call d_call cdr3_length cdr3_aa cdr3_nt
once TRBJ2-6 TRBV27 - 13 CASRPSGANVLTF TGTGCCAGCAGGCCCTCTGGGGCCAACGTCCTGACTTTC
- TRBJ1-4 TRBV21-1 - 19 CASSKAGQGPRASYEKLFF TGTGCCAGCAGCAAAGCAGGACAGGGGCCTCGAGCCTCTTATGAAAAACTGTTTTTT
- TRBJ1-2 TRBV19 - 13 CASSPRTAYGYTF TGTGCCAGTAGTCCCAGGACCGCCTATGGCTACACCTTC
- TRBJ2-3 TRBV9 - 12 CASSVNTDTQYF TGTGCCAGCAGCGTAAACACAGATACGCAGTATTTT
- TRBJ2-5 TRBV28 - 13 CASSLIEKETQYF TGTGCCAGCAGTTTAATTGAAAAAGAGACCCAGTACTTC
- TRBJ2-1 TRBV7-9 - 16 CASSFSSTASNNEQFF TGTGCCAGCAGCTTCTCCTCGACAGCCTCGAACAATGAGCAGTTCTTC
- TRBJ2-1 TRBV5-1 TRBD2 15 CASSPTSGRINEQFF TGCGCCAGCAGCCCGACTAGCGGGAGAATAAATGAGCAGTTCTTC
- TRBJ2-1 TRBV4-2 - 12 CASSRTTGEQFF TGTGCCAGCAGCCGAACTACTGGAGAGCAGTTCTTC
- TRBJ2-2 TRBV30 - 12 CACPLGPGELFF TGTGCCTGCCCCCTAGGGCCCGGGGAGCTGTTTTTT
- TRBJ1-5 TRBV19 - 14 CASSVVRVRQPQHF TGTGCCAGTAGCGTAGTCAGGGTGCGGCAGCCCCAGCATTTT
- TRBJ1-5 TRBV5-8 - 14 CASSLVSSNQPQHF TGTGCCAGCAGCTTGGTTAGTAGCAATCAGCCCCAGCATTTT
- TRBJ1-4 TRBV19 - 14 CASSFRWANEKLFF TGTGCCAGTAGTTTCCGTTGGGCTAATGAAAAACTGTTTTTT
once TRBJ2-1 TRBV5-1 TRBD2 15 CASTSLAGGDNEQFF TGCGCCAGCACATCATTAGCGGGAGGCGACAATGAGCAGTTCTTC
- TRBJ2-4 TRBV28 TRBD2 17 CASSPPSGRGGKNIQYF TGTGCCAGCTCTCCCCCAAGCGGGAGAGGCGGCAAAAACATTCAGTACTTC
- TRBJ1-1 TRBV2 - 13 CASQSGQNTEAFF TGTGCCAGTCAATCCGGACAGAACACTGAAGCTTTCTTT
- TRBJ2-7 TRBV7-8 TRBD1 17 CASSLGGQAGRSYEQYF TGTGCCAGCAGCTTAGGGGGACAGGCTGGTCGGTCCTACGAGCAGTACTTC
- TRBJ1-4 TRBV4-1 TRBD1 14 CASKGAGANEKLFF TGCGCCAGCAAGGGGGCAGGGGCTAATGAAAAACTGTTTTTT
- TRBJ1-6 TRBV4-2 - 16 CASSQETGSFNSPLHF TGTGCCAGCAGCCAAGAGACAGGTTCCTTTAATTCACCCCTCCACTTT
- TRBJ1-2 TRBV6-5 TRBD1 14 CASSYLGGALGYTF TGTGCCAGCAGTTACTTAGGGGGCGCTTTGGGCTACACCTTC
- TRBJ2-7 TRBV9 TRBD2 15 CASSYLGTSGVEQYF TGTGCCAGCAGCTACCTCGGGACTAGCGGAGTCGAGCAGTACTTC
- TRBJ2-1 TRBV6-2/TRBV6-3 TRBD2 16 CASSSRLAGVEGEQFF TGTGCCAGCAGCTCTCGACTAGCGGGAGTTGAAGGTGAGCAGTTCTTC
- TRBJ2-7 TRBV30 TRBD2 15 CAWSTGTSRPYEQYF TGTGCCTGGAGTACCGGGACTAGCAGACCCTACGAGCAGTACTTC
- TRBJ2-1 TRBV13 - 14 CASSLGASRYEQFF TGTGCCAGCAGCTTAGGGGCTAGTAGGTATGAGCAGTTCTTC
- TRBJ2-7 TRBV29-1 - 13 CSVSSGEFDEQYF TGCAGCGTTTCTTCGGGGGAGTTTGACGAGCAGTACTTC
- TRBJ2-5 TRBV18 - 15 CASSPRIAGGETQYF TGTGCCAGCTCACCACGTATCGCGGGTGGTGAGACCCAGTACTTC
- TRBJ1-6 TRBV6-5 TRBD1 14 CASRKVTGESPLHF TGTGCCAGCAGGAAGGTGACAGGGGAGTCACCCCTCCACTTT
- TRBJ1-2 TRBV7-2 TRBD1 16 CASSLEGTGRGYGYTF TGTGCCAGCAGCTTAGAGGGGACAGGGCGCGGCTATGGCTACACCTTC
- TRBJ1-3 TRBV6-5 - 14 CASRYSSSGNTIYF TGTGCCAGCAGGTACAGCAGCTCTGGAAACACCATATATTTT
- TRBJ2-2 TRBV5-4 - 15 CASSLSLAETGELFF TGTGCCAGCAGCTTGTCTCTAGCAGAAACCGGGGAGCTGTTTTTT
- TRBJ1-6 TRBV4-1 - 16 CASSRSRVGQNSPLHF TGCGCCAGCAGCCGGTCGAGGGTAGGGCAAAATTCACCCCTCCACTTT
- TRBJ1-5 TRBV21-1 - 16 CASSKLKGATNQPQHF TGTGCCAGCAGCAAACTTAAGGGGGCTACCAATCAGCCCCAGCATTTT